The 27 T cell receptor beta chains reported below all come from one sample, sequenced in a study of blood T cell repertoires in COVID-19. The protocol was immunoSEQ multiplex PCR, while the TCRdb copy is restricted to in-frame clones and leaves out a portion. The sample holds about 84,000 clones, over 65% seen once. The specimen was peripheral blood. The receptors shown here come from a man aged 45-60 years with active or convalescent COVID-19.

This chain links TRBV18 with TRBJ2-3, with TRBD2 identical over 9 bases. This CDR3 has 15 amino acids. V was pared by 3 bases and J by 2 bases, with 3 bases of the junction left unmatched. Germline CDR1 KGHSH, CDR2 LQKENI. Written as DNA, the CDR3 is TGTGCCAGCTCACCGACTAGCGGACTCACAGATACGCAGTATTTT. It codes for CASSPTSGLTDTQYF.

The chain uses TRBV6-5 and TRBJ1-2, with D uncertain. This CDR3 region has 12 residues. Germline-derived CDR1 and CDR2 are MNHEY and SVGAGI. Trimming pared 7 bases from V and 1 base from J, leaving 7 bases between. DNA for the CDR3: TGTGCCAGCACTCGGGATAACTATGGCTACACCTTC. It yields the protein CASTRDNYGYTF.

The chain employs TRBV30 and TRBJ1-4; TRBD1 might be the D (5 bases). This CDR3 is 14 amino acids long. V was cut by 5 bases and J by 8 bases, with 18 bases left in between. Germline lookup yields CDR1 GTSNPN and CDR2 SVGIG (reference sequence). CDR3 sequence reads: CAWGAAGAEEKLFF. Written as DNA, the CDR3 is TGTGCCTGGGGGGCAGCGGGCGCGGAAGAAAAACTGTTTTTT.

The chain joins TRBV2 to TRBJ2-5, with D possibly being TRBD2 (5 bases). The V end lost 3 bases, the J end lost 1 base, and 9 bases lay between the germline ends. Per the germline V gene, CDR1 is SNHLY and CDR2 is FYNNEI. The CDR3 length is 14 residues. This chain's CDR3 is CASSEDSVQETQYF. Written as DNA, the CDR3 is TGTGCCAGCAGTGAGGACTCCGTCCAAGAGACCCAGTACTTC.

The sample holds one count of this clone. The chain links TRBV5-4 to TRBJ2-5; perhaps TRBD1 as D (5 bases). Trimming left V 4 bases short and J 2 bases short, with 9 bases between. CDR3 length equals 13 residues. Germline V gene sequence: CDR1 SGHNT, CDR2 YYREEE (reference sequence). This CDR3 is CASSVTAQETQYF. In nucleotides, the CDR3 is TGTGCCAGCAGCGTGACAGCTCAAGAGACCCAGTACTTC. The full variable domain, with the rest looked up from reference TRBV5-4 and TRBJ2-5, is ETGVTQSPTHLIKTRGQQVTLRCSSQSGHNTVSWYQQALGQGPQFIFQYYREEENGRGNFPPRFSGLQFPNYSSELNVNALELDDSALYLCASSVTAQETQYFGPGTRLLVL.

The chain joins TRBV4-1 to TRBJ2-1, with TRBD2 matching over 8 bases. CDR1 and CDR2 (germline): MGHRA, YSYEKL. This CDR3 is built from 16 residues. V shed 3 bases and J 1 base; nucleotides not matched to a gene: 5. CDR3 loop: CASSHRGGTSYNEQFF. CDR3 nucleotide sequence: TGCGCCAGCAGCCATCGCGGGGGGACATCCTACAATGAGCAGTTCTTC.

Here the CDR3 reads CSASRSTSGGEETQYF. Here the CDR3 DNA reads TGCAGTGCTAGTCGGTCGACTAGCGGAGGGGAAGAGACCCAGTACTTC. This chain joins TRBV20-1 and TRBJ2-5; 9 bases are a match to TRBD2. Germline CDR1 and CDR2: DFQATT and SNEGSKA (reference sequence). Trimming took 3 bases from V and 3 from J; bases not matched to a gene: 11. CDR3 length: 16 residues.

This clone has a handful of counts. The rearrangement links TRBV6-6 to TRBJ1-6; weak D call: TRBD1 (6 bases). Deletions cut 6 bases from V and 2 bases from J, with 14 bases between. From germline, CDR1 is MNHNY and CDR2 SVGAGI (reference sequence). The CDR3 spans 16 residues. Written as DNA, the CDR3 is TGTGCCAGCAGAGCGCTCCGGACAGCCTATAATTCACCCCTCCACTTT. Protein sequence: CASRALRTAYNSPLHF.

This sequence joins TRBV9 and TRBJ2-7; 7 positions match TRBD2. Germline V gives CDR1 SGDLS, CDR2 YYNGEE. V trimming: 4 bases; J trimming: 4 bases; junction bases outside the gene matches: 5. This CDR3 comprises 13 residues. CDR3 residues: CASSSLAGYEQYF. Here the CDR3 DNA reads TGTGCCAGCAGCTCGTTAGCGGGTTACGAGCAGTACTTC.

The gene calls are TRBV6-5 and TRBJ1-2; D possibly corresponds to TRBD1 (5 bases). The V and J ends lost 10 bases and 4 bases respectively, with 16 bases between them. Germline values: CDR1 MNHEY, CDR2 SVGAGI. CDR3 length: 13 residues. The CDR3 DNA reads as TGTGCCACTTGGGAGGGGATGGGCTATGGCTACACCTTC. Residues: CATWEGMGYGYTF.

V usage is TRBV18 and J usage is TRBJ1-1; no clear D. Trimming pared 6 bases from V and 10 bases from J, leaving 18 bases between. CDR1 is KGHSH and CDR2 is LQKENI in the germline V gene. The length of the CDR3 is 13 residues. The CDR3 protein is CASSRAREVGAFF. In DNA form, the CDR3 reads TGTGCCAGCTCCCGAGCGAGGGAGGTAGGAGCTTTCTTT.

Ten or more counts support this clone. The rearrangement joins TRBV9 to TRBJ1-5; 7 bases align to TRBD1. Trimming cost V 4 bases and J 8 bases; bases outside gene matches: 12. The CDR3 contains 15 residues. Germline CDR1 SGDLS, CDR2 YYNGEE. This CDR3 reads CASSPEGAAGEPQHF. CDR3 bases: TGTGCCAGCAGCCCGGAGGGGGCCGCCGGGGAGCCCCAGCATTTT.

The chain recombines TRBV4-2 with TRBJ2-1; TRBD2 aligns across 13 bases. The germline gives CDR1 LGHNA, CDR2 YNFKEQ. The V and J ends lost 1 base and 4 bases, in that order; junction bases with no gene match: 1. CDR3 size: 16 residues. CDR3 in amino acids: CASSQGLAGGYNEQFF. The DNA for the CDR3 is TGTGCCAGCAGCCAAGGACTAGCGGGGGGTTACAATGAGCAGTTCTTC.

In DNA, the CDR3 is TGTGCCAGCAGTTGGGGCGGAACAGATACGCAGTATTTT. This codes for CASSWGGTDTQYF. V is TRBV6-5 and J is TRBJ2-3; weak D call: TRBD1 (5 bases). CDR1 is MNHEY and CDR2 is SVGAGI in the germline V gene. Trimming pared 4 bases from V and 3 bases from J, leaving 8 bases between. CDR3 length: 13 amino acids.

This clone was recorded once. This chain connects TRBV6-5 to TRBJ2-7; 8 bases align to TRBD2. Germline V gene lookup returns CDR1 MNHEY and CDR2 SVGAGI. V lost 6 bases, J lost 6 bases, and 13 bases stayed unmatched. The CDR3 length is 15 residues. The CDR3 loop reads CASRASRGSGGEQYF. In DNA form, the CDR3 reads TGTGCCAGCAGGGCATCTAGAGGCAGCGGGGGCGAGCAGTACTTC.

Turning to this clone: At one boundary the junction diverges from the germline segment, which might be a read error. The gene calls are TRBV7-7 and TRBJ2-3; 9 nucleotides align to TRBD2. The CDR3 runs 15 residues. Germline V gene sequence: CDR1 SSHAT, CDR2 FNYEAQ (reference sequence). This CDR3 is CASSAAGGLGDTQYF. The CDR3 DNA sequence: TGTGCTAGCAGCGCAGCGGGGGGCTTAGGTGATACGCAGTATTTT.

This clone was detected only a few times. The gene calls are TRBV5-4 and TRBJ2-7, with D possibly being TRBD1 (6 bases). Germline CDR1 SGHNT, CDR2 YYREEE (reference sequence). Trimming took off 3 bases at V and 2 bases at J, with 12 bases between the two ends. This CDR3 is 14 amino acids long. The CDR3 nucleotides read TGTGCCAGCAGCTCCCTAGGGGACACCTACGAGCAGTACTTC. It specifies CASSSLGDTYEQYF.

This clone occurred a few times. The rearrangement joins TRBV24-1 to TRBJ1-1; a weak D match, TRBD1 (6 bases). V lost 0 bases to trimming and J lost 10 bases, with 11 bases between them. The V gene's germline CDR1 is KGHDR and CDR2 SFDVKD. The CDR3 covers 13 residues. CDR3 nucleotide sequence: TGTGCCACCAGTGATTTGTTGGGGGCCCTAGCTTTCTTT. Translated, it gives CATSDLLGALAFF.

This chain connects TRBV6-5 to TRBJ1-1; D gene unclear. The V end lost 6 bases, the J end lost 5 bases, and 10 bases lay between the germline ends. The CDR3 is made up of 12 amino acids. Germline lookup yields CDR1 MNHEY and CDR2 SVGAGI. Here the CDR3 DNA reads TGTGCCAGCAGCGTTAGAGGGACTGAAGCTTTCTTT. Translating it yields CASSVRGTEAFF.

The gene calls are TRBV7-2 and TRBJ1-3; perhaps TRBD1 as D (5 bases). CDR1 and CDR2 from the germline V gene are SGHTA and FQGNSA. This CDR3 has 16 amino acids. Trimming shortened V by 0 bases and J by 0 bases, and 9 bases separated the two germline ends. The CDR3 protein is CASSLAGAGSGNTIYF. CDR3 sequence (DNA): TGTGCCAGCAGCTTAGCAGGGGCCGGCTCTGGAAACACCATATATTTT.

The chain couples TRBV4-2 to TRBJ2-7; 7 bases are a match to TRBD2. Germline trimming cut 3 bases from V and 1 base from J; bases unmatched to any gene: 9. Germline CDR1 is LGHNA and CDR2 is YNFKEQ. This CDR3 comprises 16 residues. CDR3 coding DNA: TGTGCCAGCAGCCACCTTAGCGGGTCAGGGTCCTACGAGCAGTACTTC. It is translated as CASSHLSGSGSYEQYF.

The V and J genes are TRBV5-1 and TRBJ1-5; 12 positions match TRBD1. Germline V lookup: CDR1 SGHRS, CDR2 YFSETQ. This CDR3 contains 19 residues. V trimming: 4 bases; J trimming: 1 base; junction bases outside the gene matches: 12. CDR3 residues: CASSPMPGQGAGSNQPQHF. In nucleotides, the CDR3 is TGCGCCAGCAGCCCTATGCCGGGACAGGGGGCGGGAAGCAATCAGCCCCAGCATTTT. Together with reference TRBV5-1 and TRBJ1-5, the CDR3 gives the full variable domain: KAGVTQTPRYLIKTRGQQVTLSCSPISGHRSVSWYQQTPGQGLQFLFEYFSETQRNKGNFPGRFSGRQFSNSRSEMNVSTLELGDSALYLCASSPMPGQGAGSNQPQHFGDGTRLSIL.

The J gene is TRBJ2-3, the V gene TRBV7-9; TRBD2 might be the D (5 bases). The germline V gene encodes CDR1 SEHNR and CDR2 FQNEAQ (reference sequence). V lost 4 bases to trimming and J lost 2 bases, with 22 bases between them. The CDR3 is 18 residues long. Here the CDR3 DNA reads TGTGCCAGCAGCTCACTCTCAAACCGACTACCGTTCACAGATACGCAGTATTTT. It specifies CASSSLSNRLPFTDTQYF.

This rearrangement joins TRBV3-1 (or the pseudogene TRBV3-2) to TRBJ2-3; 9 bases are a match to TRBD2. Germline V gene lookup returns CDR1 LGHDT and CDR2 YNNKEL (reference sequence). This CDR3 has 16 residues. Trimming removed 0 bases from V and 7 bases from J; junction bases left unmatched: 8. The CDR3 DNA is TGTGCCAGCAGCCAAGATCGCGGCGGGGGGGCGAATACGCAGTATTTT. It codes for CASSQDRGGGANTQYF.

The V call is TRBV19, the J call TRBJ2-1, with 13 bases that match TRBD2. The V segment lost 7 bases and the J segment 12 bases; nucleotides outside the gene matches: 15. Germline loops: CDR1 LNHDA, CDR2 SQIVND (reference sequence). This CDR3 comprises 16 residues. CDR3 sequence (DNA): TGTGCCAGTAACCCCGACGGACTAGCGGGGGCGAGTCGGCAGTTCTTC. Translating it yields CASNPDGLAGASRQFF.

J is TRBJ2-7 and V is TRBV27, with 12 bases fitting TRBD1. Germline-derived CDR1 and CDR2 are MNHEY and SMNVEV (reference sequence). The CDR3 sequence is 14 residues long. The trim removed 8 bases at V and 5 bases at J, leaving 7 bases unmatched. Written as DNA, the CDR3 is TGTGCCAGCTCGCAAGGGACAGGGGGCAACGAGCAGTACTTC. It codes for CASSQGTGGNEQYF.

This clone was seen a handful of times. V usage is TRBV5-4 and J usage is TRBJ1-6; D remains unclear. Germline V gene data show CDR1 as SGHNT and CDR2 as YYREEE (reference sequence). This CDR3 has 12 amino acids. The V end lost 2 bases, the J end lost 7 bases, and 4 bases lay between the germline ends. Written as DNA, the CDR3 is TGTGCCAGCAGCTTCCCAAATTCACCCCTCCACTTT. Amino acids: CASSFPNSPLHF.